This TCR beta chain derives from a study of blood T cell repertoires in COVID-19. Looking at the study overall: Acute-phase and convalescent COVID-19 samples originated in the United States, Italy and Spain. Sources were T cells, B-cell-depleted T cells, or PBMCs; the material itself was cDNA or gDNA.

Generated by immunoSEQ multiplex PCR, the TCRdb table keeps only in-frame clones and is missing some. The table lists a few hundred thousand clones, just under 90% of them singletons. Recruitment covered about 26 US areas and drew participants whose ages spanned about 18 to 90 years. Recovered status in Cohort 3 required two negative PCRs, clearance, or symptom resolution. The ends lost 6 bases at V and 5 bases at J; junction bases unmatched: 8. Germline-derived CDR1 and CDR2 are ENHRY and SYGVKD. This CDR3 has 15 amino acids. The clonotype comes from a man aged 25-40 years who had recovered from COVID-19. This rearrangement joins TRBV10-3 to TRBJ2-2; 8 positions match TRBD1. Specimen: PBMCs or T cells enriched from blood (not recorded which). In nucleotides, the CDR3 is TGTGCCATCAGCCGGACAGGGAGCGAAACCGGGGAGCTGTTTTTT. This sequence encodes CAISRTGSETGELFF.